Sequencing of this T cell receptor beta chain was carried out in a study of blood T cell repertoires in COVID-19. Study-level background: Specimens from acute and convalescent COVID-19 originated in the United States, Italy and Spain.

Original handling: Amplification from reference gene primers served as the basis for estimated nucleated cell counts. Sequenced by immunoSEQ multiplex PCR; TCRdb stores in-frame clones only, minus some. The DNA was the basis for D and trimming; V, J and clone size are from that table. Of 130,000 to 150,000 clones listed, less than 85% are singletons. The CDR3 sequence is 13 residues long. V lost 4 bases and J lost 1, with 7 bases in between. Sample: peripheral blood. The source is a woman of 80 years or more in a cohort sampled during active or convalescent COVID-19. The chain recombines TRBV23-1 with TRBJ1-1; D is ambiguous. TRBV23-1 belongs to the ORF category, with a function that is uncertain. CDR3 DNA sequence: TGCGCCAGCAGTCCACACACGAACACTGAAGCTTTCTTT. It encodes CASSPHTNTEAFF.